This T cell receptor (beta chain) was sequenced for a study of blood T cell repertoires in COVID-19. Germline loops: CDR1 MNHNS, CDR2 SASEGT. CDR3 length: 16 residues. The V segment lost 2 bases and the J segment 4 bases; nucleotides outside the gene matches: 6. The table came from immunoSEQ multiplex PCR; TCRdb's copy has only in-frame clones and leaves some out. The sample yields about 74,000 clones, 80% to 95% seen once. The chain joins TRBV6-1 to TRBJ2-1; 9 nucleotides align to TRBD2. What was sequenced was peripheral blood. The source of this sequence is a woman in her forties or fifties in a cohort sampled during active COVID-19. DNA of the CDR3: TGTGCCAGCAGTGAACCCGGCCTAGCGGGGTACAATGAGCAGTTCTTC. It specifies CASSEPGLAGYNEQFF.